Each of the 26 T cell receptor beta chains below was sequenced from the same sample in a study of cytomegalovirus exposure and HLA in healthy donors. Primers included in the PCR were 60 Vbeta and 13 Jbeta primers. Libraries were prepared by immunoSEQ multiplex PCR; TCRdb keeps only in-frame clonotypes and omits some of them. The sample contains about 83,000 clones, roughly 75% of which appear only once. Input material: PBMCs. The receptor source for this set is a man in his fifties or sixties in good health and CMV-seronegative.

CDR3 DNA: TGTGCCAGCAGCCCCGGGACATACTACAATGAGCAGTTCTTC. It yields the protein CASSPGTYYNEQFF. The rearrangement uses TRBV9 and TRBJ2-1; a possible D gene is TRBD1 (6 bases). Germline values: CDR1 SGDLS, CDR2 YYNGEE. CDR3 length: 14 amino acids. Trimming took 4 bases from V and 3 from J, leaving 11 bases between them.

V usage is TRBV6-1 and J usage is TRBJ2-3; D is perhaps TRBD1 (6 bases). CDR3 length equals 15 residues. Trimming removed 2 bases from V and 3 bases from J, with 12 bases in between. Germline lookup yields CDR1 MNHNS and CDR2 SASEGT. The CDR3 DNA reads as TGTGCCAGCAGTGAATTGAACAGGGTGACAGATACGCAGTATTTT. This translates into CASSELNRVTDTQYF.

The genes are TRBV9 and TRBJ1-6; D possibly corresponds to TRBD1 (5 bases). Germline V gives CDR1 SGDLS, CDR2 YYNGEE. The V and J ends lost 6 bases and 7 bases respectively, with 14 bases between them. This CDR3 has 14 amino acids. CDR3 bases: TGTGCCAGCAAAAGGGGAGGGGAAAATTCACCCCTCCACTTT. This sequence encodes CASKRGGENSPLHF.

The CDR3 loop is CASSKVGGPGDTQYF. The CDR3 nucleotides are TGTGCCAGCAGCAAGGTGGGGGGGCCTGGAGATACGCAGTATTTT. The V gene is TRBV11-2, the J gene TRBJ2-3; tentative D call: TRBD2 (7 bases). The CDR3 extends over 15 amino acids. Trimming removed 5 bases from V and 5 bases from J, with 17 bases in between. Germline CDR1 and CDR2: SGHAT and FQNNGV.

This clone has only one observation. V usage is TRBV10-1 and J usage is TRBJ2-2; D perhaps matches TRBD2 (5 bases). Germline values: CDR1 WNHNN, CDR2 SYGVQD (reference sequence). CDR3 length equals 13 residues. V dropped 5 bases and J dropped 5 bases, with 9 bases sitting between them. The CDR3 coding sequence is TGCGCCAGCAGTCCGGAGGTAACCGGGGAGCTGTTTTTT. Protein sequence: CASSPEVTGELFF.

The rearrangement joins TRBV5-8 to TRBJ1-3; D is uncertain. Germline V gives CDR1 SGHTS, CDR2 YDEGEE. V lost 6 bases to trimming and J lost 6 bases, with 16 bases between them. The CDR3 loop spans 14 amino acids. CDR3 protein: CASTQAGNENTIYF. CDR3 bases: TGTGCCAGCACCCAGGCGGGAAACGAAAACACCATATATTTT.

The chain recombines TRBV4-1 with TRBJ1-2, with D possibly TRBD1 on 5 matching bases. Germline V lookup: CDR1 MGHRA, CDR2 YSYEKL. The V gene lost 4 bases and the J gene lost 8 bases, with 17 bases spanning the gap. The CDR3 runs to 14 residues. The CDR3 is CASSPLVLPGGYTF. In nucleotides, the CDR3 is TGCGCCAGCAGCCCTTTAGTATTACCAGGGGGCTACACCTTC.

This chain connects TRBV15 to TRBJ2-1; maybe TRBD1 (6 bases). The V and J ends lost 1 base and 10 bases respectively, with 17 bases between them. CDR3 length equals 15 residues. Per germline, CDR1 LNHNV and CDR2 YYDKDF (reference sequence). Written as DNA, the CDR3 is TGTGCCACCAGCAGAGCCGGGACACTGGGCGTGGAGCAGTTCTTC. Amino acids: CATSRAGTLGVEQFF.

CDR3 coding DNA: TGTGCCAGCAGTGAGCGAAAGACAGTGACTAGCACAGATACGCAGTATTTT. As protein: CASSERKTVTSTDTQYF. The V call is TRBV2, the J call TRBJ2-3; tentative D call: TRBD1 (5 bases). The CDR3 has 17 amino acids. Trimming removed 3 bases from V and 0 bases from J, with 16 bases in between. Germline CDR1 SNHLY, CDR2 FYNNEI.

J is TRBJ2-3 and V is TRBV2, with a possible D match to TRBD2 (6 bases). The germline V gene encodes CDR1 SNHLY and CDR2 FYNNEI. The CDR3 is 15 amino acids. Trimming took 5 bases from V and 0 from J, leaving 12 bases between them. In DNA form, the CDR3 reads TGTGCCAGCAGTTGGACGGGAGCGAGCACAGATACGCAGTATTTT. It yields the protein CASSWTGASTDTQYF.

The chain uses TRBV7-2 and TRBJ1-2, with no clear D. The CDR3 runs 13 residues. The V end was cut by 0 bases, the J end by 7 bases, with 9 bases between. The germline gives CDR1 SGHTA, CDR2 FQGNSA. The CDR3 region is CASSLAGSGGYTF. The DNA for the CDR3 is TGTGCCAGCAGCTTAGCAGGGAGTGGTGGCTACACCTTC.

The chain uses TRBV7-2 and TRBJ1-6; 10 nucleotides agree with TRBD1. The CDR3 has 14 amino acids. Germline lookup yields CDR1 SGHTA and CDR2 FQGNSA. Germline trimming cut 3 bases from V and 11 bases from J; bases unmatched to any gene: 4. The CDR3 DNA follows: TGTGCCAGCAGCTTCCGACAGGGGGCGACACCCCTCCACTTT. Translation: CASSFRQGATPLHF.

The chain is built from TRBV25-1 and TRBJ1-2; D is unresolved. V lost 0 bases to trimming and J lost 1 base, with 6 bases between them. Germline V CDR1 and CDR2: MGHDK, SYGVNS. CDR3 length: 14 residues. CDR3 amino acids: CASSEYGVNYGYTF. In DNA, the CDR3 is TGTGCCAGCAGTGAATACGGGGTTAACTATGGCTACACCTTC.

The genes are TRBV27 and TRBJ1-1, with D uncertain. CDR1 is MNHEY and CDR2 is SMNVEV in the germline V gene (reference sequence). The CDR3 is 15 residues long. The V and J ends lost 7 bases and 0 bases respectively, with 15 bases between them. In DNA, the CDR3 is TGTGCCAGCACCTCCCCAGGCCTAATGAACACTGAAGCTTTCTTT. Translated, it gives CASTSPGLMNTEAFF.

This sequence joins TRBV9 and TRBJ1-1; D might be TRBD1 (5 bases). V lost 3 bases, J lost 0 bases, and 9 bases lay in between. The CDR3 totals 14 residues. Germline assignment: CDR1 SGDLS and CDR2 YYNGEE. CDR3 sequence: CASSATTVNTEAFF. DNA for the CDR3: TGTGCCAGCAGCGCTACGACAGTGAACACTGAAGCTTTCTTT.

This clone was observed a few times. The CDR3 protein is CASSLLRAEAFF. CDR3 DNA: TGTGCCAGCAGTTTACTGAGGGCTGAAGCTTTCTTT. The V and J genes are TRBV6-6 and TRBJ1-1; D is undetermined. The ends were cut back, 4 bases at V and 6 bases at J, with 9 bases in the middle. From germline, CDR1 is MNHNY and CDR2 SVGAGI (reference sequence). The CDR3 runs to 12 residues.

The chain joins TRBV29-1 to TRBJ2-5; weak D call: TRBD2 (6 bases). Trimming left V 6 bases short and J 5 bases short, with 10 bases between. Germline CDR1 SQVTM, CDR2 ANQGSEA. The CDR3 has 11 residues. Here the CDR3 DNA reads TGCAGCGTGAGGGACTCGGAGACCCAGTACTTC. Its translation is CSVRDSETQYF.

The chain employs TRBV19 and TRBJ2-1, with 9 positions matching TRBD2. Germline trimming cut 3 bases from V and 3 bases from J; bases unmatched to any gene: 6. The CDR3 is 16 residues long. Germline CDR1 and CDR2: LNHDA and SQIVND (reference sequence). CDR3 amino acids: CASSMASGDYYNEQFF. CDR3 sequence (DNA): TGTGCCAGTAGTATGGCTAGCGGGGACTACTACAATGAGCAGTTCTTC.

The chain uses TRBV5-1 and TRBJ1-1; possibly TRBD1 for D (5 bases). V was cut by 4 bases and J by 0 bases, with 13 bases left in between. The germline gives CDR1 SGHRS, CDR2 YFSETQ. The CDR3 sequence is 15 residues long. In DNA form, the CDR3 reads TGCGCCAGCAGCCTGGACGGGGGATTGAACACTGAAGCTTTCTTT. Protein product: CASSLDGGLNTEAFF.

The chain employs TRBV2 and TRBJ2-7; maybe TRBD1 (5 bases). The CDR3 contains 15 residues. V lost 5 bases and J 3 bases, leaving 17 bases between the germline ends. Germline CDR1 and CDR2: SNHLY and FYNNEI. Written as DNA, the CDR3 is TGTGCCAGCAGTCGACAGTCCGGATCAGTCTACGAGCAGTACTTC. Translation gives CASSRQSGSVYEQYF. Filled out from reference TRBV2 and TRBJ2-7, the complete variable domain reads EPEVTQTPSHQVTQMGQEVILRCVPISNHLYFYWYRQILGQKVEFLVSFYNNEISEKSEIFDDQFSVERPDGSNFTLKIRSTKLEDSAMYFCASSRQSGSVYEQYFGPGTRLTVT.

The V and J genes are TRBV6-1 and TRBJ1-5; D remains unclear. CDR3 size: 15 residues. Trimming left V 7 bases short and J 0 bases short, with 13 bases between. Germline CDR1 is MNHNS and CDR2 is SASEGT. The CDR3 region is CASKGDGNSNQPQHF. The CDR3 DNA reads as TGTGCCAGCAAAGGAGACGGTAATAGCAATCAGCCCCAGCATTTT.

The V and J genes are TRBV5-8 and TRBJ2-2; maybe TRBD2 (5 bases). Germline CDR1 is SGHTS and CDR2 is YDEGEE. V shed 4 bases and J shed 0 bases, with 13 bases lying between them. The CDR3 contains 16 residues. CDR3 nucleotides: TGTGCCAGCAGCCGAGCGGTCCCCGCGAACACCGGGGAGCTGTTTTTT. It yields the protein CASSRAVPANTGELFF.

This chain joins TRBV6-1 and TRBJ2-5; the match to TRBD2 covers 9 bases. The CDR3 length is 15 residues. Looked up from germline, CDR1 is MNHNS and CDR2 is SASEGT. The J segment lost 2 bases and the V segment lost 3 bases, leaving 4 bases of the junction unmatched. The CDR3 region is CASSDPTSGQETQYF. CDR3 nucleotide sequence: TGTGCCAGCAGTGACCCGACTAGCGGACAAGAGACCCAGTACTTC.

The chain employs TRBV6-5 and TRBJ2-5, with 8 bases matching TRBD2. The CDR3 covers 12 residues. The germline V gene encodes CDR1 MNHEY and CDR2 SVGAGI. V lost 10 bases and J lost 5; bases outside the gene matches: 6. The CDR3 DNA sequence: TGTGCCACCGCGCGGGGGGCTGAGACCCAGTACTTC. It yields the protein CATARGAETQYF.

This chain links TRBV6-5 with TRBJ2-2, with 7 bases aligning to TRBD1. Germline assignment: CDR1 MNHEY and CDR2 SVGAGI. V shed 4 bases, J shed 2 bases, and the junction held 4 bases outside the gene matches. The CDR3 is 15 residues long. The CDR3 loop is CASSSDRPNTGELFF. As DNA, the CDR3 is TGTGCCAGCAGTTCGGACAGGCCAAACACCGGGGAGCTGTTTTTT.

This sequence joins TRBV6-5 and TRBJ1-6; 7 positions agree with TRBD1. CDR1 and CDR2 from the germline V gene are MNHEY and SVGAGI. The CDR3 loop spans 15 amino acids. The V gene end was trimmed by 1 base and the J gene end by 6 bases; junction bases not matched to a gene: 3. The CDR3 nucleotides read TGTGCCAGCAGTTACTTCGGGACAGTTAATTCACCCCTCCACTTT. This translates into CASSYFGTVNSPLHF.